This is a list of T cell receptor beta chains from one sample in a study of blood T cell repertoires in COVID-19. Here immunoSEQ multiplex PCR was the method, and the copy in TCRdb shows in-frame clones only, minus some. The data contain over 85,000 clones, approximately 90% of them singletons. The sequenced sample was peripheral blood. The receptors here all came from a human donor in a cohort sampled during active COVID-19. The CDR3 runs from the conserved cysteine through the conserved F or W. The D gene is left open where the match is weak. Not every row has a clone size; where given, it reads once, few, many or a size class.

cdr3_nt cdr3_aa clone_size v_call d_call j_call
TGTGCCAGCAGGCAACCCGGACTAACTAGCAACGAGCAGTACTTC CASRQPGLTSNEQYF . TRBV3-1/TRBV3-2 . TRBJ2-7
TGTGCCAGCAGCAACCGGACAGGGTTCGACGAGCAGTACTTC CASSNRTGFDEQYF . TRBV21-1 . TRBJ2-7
TGTGCCAGCAGAACGGCGGCGGGCGGGGAGCTGTTTTTT CASRTAAGGELFF . TRBV6-5 . TRBJ2-2
TGTGCCACCAGGAGGGACAGGGGGAATGAGCAGTTCTTC CATRRDRGNEQFF . TRBV15 TRBD1 TRBJ2-1
TGTGCCACCAGCAGAGATCTTCCTTTAAATAGCGGGAGTGTGTATGAGCAGTTCTTC CATSRDLPLNSGSVYEQFF few TRBV15 TRBD2 TRBJ2-1
TGCAGTGCGGACAGGTTCGGGGAGCTGTTTTTT CSADRFGELFF . TRBV20-1 TRBD1 TRBJ2-2
TGTGCCAGCTCTCGGACAGGGATCACTGAAGCTTTCTTT CASSRTGITEAFF . TRBV2 TRBD1 TRBJ1-1
TGCGCCAGCAGCTTGACAGGGGTGATCTACGAGCAGTACTTC CASSLTGVIYEQYF . TRBV5-1 TRBD1 TRBJ2-7
TGTGCCACCAGCAGAGATGCGTTTAGCAATCAGCCCCAGCATTTT CATSRDAFSNQPQHF . TRBV15 . TRBJ1-5
TGTGCCTCCCGGAGCGGGGGTTACAATGAGCAGTTCTTC CASRSGGYNEQFF . TRBV6-5 TRBD2 TRBJ2-1
TGTGCCAGCAGCTTAGTGCGCCGAAAGAACACTGAAGCTTTCTTT CASSLVRRKNTEAFF . TRBV13 . TRBJ1-1
TGTGCCAGCAGCATGCTTGCGCTTGCAGATACGCAGTATTTT CASSMLALADTQYF . TRBV13 . TRBJ2-3
TGTGCCAGCAGTTATAGGACAGACTTTACCTACAATGAGCAGTTCTTC CASSYRTDFTYNEQFF once TRBV27 . TRBJ2-1